In this sample, the clone carrying this T cell receptor (beta chain) turned up many times. Its specificity is not known. TCRdb re-called the 5' RACE reads with MiXCR, one entry per CDR3 protein. In the table there are a few hundred thousand distinct CDR3 sequences, 5.2% of which are singletons. The data were taken from a study of T cells after yellow fever vaccination. Study findings and constraints: Some clonotypes, a small share, were shared between CD4 and CD8 compartments.

Germline V lookup: CDR1 DFQATT, CDR2 SNEGSKA (reference sequence). Trimming removed 2 bases at V and 7 bases at J, with 17 bases between. This CDR3 is built from 15 residues. This chain uses TRBV20-1 with TRBJ1-4; no clear D. The receptor comes from a man between 18 and 29 years old who received the YFV17D yellow fever vaccine. Specimen: CD4+ T cells sorted from PBMCs, collected on the day of the yellow fever booster vaccination. The CDR3: CSARPARTSGEKLFF. CDR3 in DNA: TGCAGTGCTAGACCGGCGCGCACGTCCGGTGAAAAACTGTTTTTT.